Following are 10 T cell receptor beta chains from one sample sequenced in a study of CD8 T cells in Susac syndrome. The RNA input was roughly 0.45 to 1 ug, and it was reverse transcribed with random hexamers. TCRdb itself ran the immunoSEQ multiplex PCR reads through MiXCR, one entry per CDR3 protein. Of 75,000 to 95,000 distinct CDR3 sequences detected, around 96% appear once; the ten largest clones hold approximately 0.62%. Sequenced input: CD8+ T cells from PBMCs. These receptors were obtained from a human donor with Susac syndrome.

The chain uses TRBV29-1 and TRBJ1-4, with D unclear. The CDR3 has 11 residues. Trimming pared 5 bases from V and 5 bases from J, leaving 6 bases between. CDR1 is SQVTM, CDR2 ANQGSEA, per germline. The CDR3 nucleotides read TGCAGCGTTCTAGGGAATGAAAAACTGTTTTTT. Translated: CSVLGNEKLFF.

This clonotype was detected only a few times. The chain employs TRBV5-1 and TRBJ2-1; D may be TRBD2 (6 bases). CDR3 size: 12 residues. From germline, CDR1 is SGHRS and CDR2 YFSETQ. V lost 4 bases and J lost 7, with 9 bases in between. CDR3 in amino acids: CASSPGGNEQFF. The DNA of the CDR3 is TGCGCCAGCAGCCCCGGGGGAAATGAGCAGTTCTTC.

The rearrangement joins TRBV4-3 to TRBJ1-1; D remains ambiguous. The CDR3 is 14 residues long. V gave up 3 bases and J gave up 0 bases, with 8 bases separating them. The germline V gene has CDR1 LGHNA and CDR2 YSLEER. Here the CDR3 DNA reads TGCGCCAGCAGCCAGGGTACCATGAACACTGAAGCTTTCTTT. It translates to CASSQGTMNTEAFF.

This chain connects TRBV5-1 to TRBJ2-1; TRBD2 is a possible D gene (5 bases). Trimming removed 2 bases at V and 7 bases at J, with 13 bases between. Germline V gives CDR1 SGHRS, CDR2 YFSETQ. The CDR3 is 14 residues long. The CDR3 DNA reads TGCGCCAGCAGCTTTGGAGGTTCGGGGAATGAGCAGTTCTTC. Encoded protein: CASSFGGSGNEQFF.

The rearrangement uses TRBV7-8 and TRBJ2-2, with D tentatively TRBD2 (6 bases). The ends were cut back, 6 bases at V and 4 bases at J, with 18 bases in the middle. This CDR3 is 16 amino acids long. The germline gives CDR1 SGHVS, CDR2 FQNEAQ. The CDR3 spells CASRPPPRGSTGELFF. Here the CDR3 DNA reads TGTGCCAGCAGACCTCCCCCCCGGGGGAGCACCGGGGAGCTGTTTTTT.

The genes are TRBV13 and TRBJ2-1, with TRBD2 as a possible D gene (5 bases). Trimming took 1 base from V and 4 from J, leaving 14 bases between them. CDR1 and CDR2 (germline): PRHDT, FYEKMQ (reference sequence). The CDR3 totals 16 residues. For the CDR3, the DNA is TGTGCCAGCAGCTTAGAAGGCGGCTCGGGGTACAATGAGCAGTTCTTC. Protein sequence: CASSLEGGSGYNEQFF.

The gene calls are TRBV20-1 and TRBJ1-1, with D uncertain. The CDR3 extends over 13 amino acids. V gave up 6 bases and J gave up 0 bases, with 11 bases separating them. Germline CDR1 is DFQATT and CDR2 is SNEGSKA (reference sequence). Here the CDR3 DNA reads TGCAGTGCCGGCGGGGTCATGAACACTGAAGCTTTCTTT. Translated: CSAGGVMNTEAFF.

The chain uses TRBV7-9 and TRBJ2-7; D may be TRBD2 (5 bases). The CDR3 is made up of 14 amino acids. Trimming pared 3 bases from V and 2 bases from J, leaving 11 bases between. Per the germline V gene, CDR1 is SEHNR and CDR2 is FQNEAQ (reference sequence). The CDR3 nucleotides read TGTGCCAGCAGCTTCGTGACGGGAACCTACGAGCAGTACTTC. Encoded protein: CASSFVTGTYEQYF.

The chain employs TRBV7-6 and TRBJ1-5; no definite D call. The V end was cut by 5 bases, the J end by 2 bases, with 13 bases between. CDR3 length equals 15 residues. The germline gives CDR1 SGHVS, CDR2 FNYEAQ. The CDR3 DNA is TGTGCCAGCAGCCTTGGTGCCACAGGCAATCAGCCCCAGCATTTT. Amino acids: CASSLGATGNQPQHF.

V usage is TRBV27 and J usage is TRBJ1-1; a possible D gene is TRBD1 (5 bases). The V and J ends lost 3 bases and 4 bases respectively, with 12 bases between them. Looked up from germline, CDR1 is MNHEY and CDR2 is SMNVEV (reference sequence). The CDR3 sequence is 14 residues long. CDR3 region: CASSLSGGGTEAFF. CDR3 in DNA: TGTGCCAGCAGTTTGTCGGGGGGAGGCACTGAAGCTTTCTTT.